This note documents a single T cell receptor (beta chain) sequence. Original handling: Amplification of reference gene primers was used by the study to estimate nucleated cell counts. This table comes from immunoSEQ multiplex PCR, and its TCRdb copy is limited to in-frame clones, with some not included. The DNA gave D and trimming, while V, J and clone size come from that table. This table holds approximately 460,000 clones, about 91% found once. Trimming removed 7 bases at V and 1 base at J, with 17 bases between. The CDR3 totals 15 residues. CDR1 is SGHDT and CDR2 is YYEEEE in the germline V gene. This specimen comes from a study of blood T cell repertoires in COVID-19. The overall study: COVID-19 samples, acute and convalescent, were from the United States, Italy and Spain. Sources were T cells, B-cell-depleted T cells, or PBMCs; the material itself was cDNA or gDNA.

Seattle's cohort entered during active infection and was followed longitudinally. This clonotype originated in a man between 18 and 29 years old with COVID-19, enrolled during active disease. Sequencing input: peripheral blood. The genes are TRBV5-6 and TRBJ1-1; D remains unclear. CDR3 amino acids: CASPLDETENTEAFF. DNA of the CDR3: TGTGCCAGCCCTTTGGATGAAACAGAGAACACTGAAGCTTTCTTT. Based on the CDR3 plus reference TRBV5-6 and TRBJ1-1, the full variable domain is DAGVTQSPTHLIKTRGQQVTLRCSPKSGHDTVSWYQQALGQGPQFIFQYYEEEERQRGNFPDRFSGHQFPNYSSELNVNALLLGDSALYLCASPLDETENTEAFFGQGTRLTVV.